Presented here are 6 T cell receptor beta chains from one specimen sequenced in a study of blood T cell repertoires in COVID-19. TCRdb's copy holds only in-frame clones and misses some; the assay was immunoSEQ multiplex PCR. The table has a few hundred thousand clones, around nine tenths seen once; the top ten hold just over 1%. The sequenced sample was PBMCs or T cells enriched from blood (not recorded which). The receptors were gathered from a woman aged 25 to 39 who had been exposed to COVID-19.

The chain has TRBV12-3 or TRBV12-4 and TRBJ2-5; D is perhaps TRBD1 (5 bases). CDR3 length equals 13 residues. Trimming removed 8 bases at V and 2 bases at J, with 12 bases between. The CDR3 bases are TGTGCCAGCGGAAGACAGCCTCAAGAGACCCAGTACTTC. Protein: CASGRQPQETQYF.

This chain connects TRBV4-1 to TRBJ2-7, with TRBD1 matching over 11 bases. The CDR3 covers 18 residues. The germline V gene encodes CDR1 MGHRA and CDR2 YSYEKL. Trimming at V came to 5 bases and at J to 0 bases, leaving 12 bases not matched to a gene. CDR3 sequence (DNA): TGCGCCAGCAGCGAAAGTGGACAGGGGGCTACATCCTCCTACGAGCAGTACTTC. This gives the protein CASSESGQGATSSYEQYF.

The chain has TRBV27 and TRBJ2-7; D possibly corresponds to TRBD1 (7 bases). The CDR3 is made up of 14 amino acids. V was trimmed by 2 bases and J by 6 bases, leaving 14 bases between them. Germline V gene sequence: CDR1 MNHEY, CDR2 SMNVEV (reference sequence). CDR3 sequence reads: CASSLRAGGFEQYF. The CDR3 region has the DNA TGTGCCAGCAGTTTACGGGCAGGGGGGTTCGAGCAGTACTTC.

The chain carries TRBV7-6 and TRBJ2-7; 10 bases align to TRBD2. V shed 2 bases and J 0 bases; nucleotides not matched to a gene: 7. CDR1 is SGHVS, CDR2 FNYEAQ, per germline. The CDR3 is 17 residues long. The CDR3 bases are TGTGCCAGCAGCTTAAGGGCACTAGCGGGACCCTCCTACGAGCAGTACTTC. Residues: CASSLRALAGPSYEQYF.

The chain employs TRBV25-1 and TRBJ1-6, with TRBD1 identical over 9 bases. CDR3 size: 16 residues. Germline CDR1 is MGHDK and CDR2 is SYGVNS. Germline trimming cut 4 bases from V and 9 bases from J; bases unmatched to any gene: 10. CDR3 coding DNA: TGTGCCAGCAGTGGAGCCGGGACAGGGTCCGCTTCACCCCTCCACTTT. Translation gives CASSGAGTGSASPLHF.

This rearrangement joins TRBV3-1 (or the pseudogene TRBV3-2) to TRBJ2-2; D possibly corresponds to TRBD2 (5 bases). CDR3 size: 15 residues. With 2 bases removed from V and 1 base from J, the gap between germline ends came to 8 bases. CDR1 and CDR2 from the germline V gene are LGHDT and YNNKEL (reference sequence). The DNA of the CDR3 is TGTGCCAGCAGCCAAACTAGTTTGAACACCGGGGAGCTGTTTTTT. This encodes CASSQTSLNTGELFF.